This passage covers 5 T cell receptor beta chains from one sample sequenced in a study of vaccination effects on CD4 cells after COVID-19. These receptors lack a known antigen. Antigen-specific CD4+ T cells were first expanded with viral peptide pools by the ViraFEST assay and only then sequenced. Once cultured for nine to ten days, the cells underwent separation to obtain CD4+ T cells. This table comes from immunoSEQ multiplex PCR, and its TCRdb copy is limited to in-frame clones, with some not included. The data hold under 85,000 clones, with 60% to 80% observed a single time. Source: CD4+ T cells from PBMCs cultured with HCoV-229E spike peptides, taken before COVID-19 vaccination. The receptors derive from a human donor who received a COVID-19 vaccine.

J is TRBJ2-3 and V is TRBV4-1, with 11 bases aligning to TRBD2. V shed 0 bases, J shed 0 bases, and the junction held 8 bases outside the gene matches. The germline gives CDR1 MGHRA, CDR2 YSYEKL. This CDR3 has 19 amino acids. The CDR3 loop is CASSQDRASGGKSTDTQYF. CDR3 sequence (DNA): TGCGCCAGCAGCCAAGATCGGGCTAGCGGGGGGAAAAGCACAGATACGCAGTATTTT.

Only a few counts were recorded for this clone. The chain joins TRBV7-9 to TRBJ1-3; D is unclear. The V and J ends lost 1 base and 9 bases respectively, with 10 bases between them. Per the germline V gene, CDR1 is SEHNR and CDR2 is FQNEAQ (reference sequence). The CDR3 contains 13 residues. CDR3: CASSLEPASTIYF. The CDR3 coding sequence is TGTGCCAGCAGCTTAGAGCCTGCAAGCACCATATATTTT.

The chain employs TRBV2 and TRBJ2-2; 10 nucleotides agree with TRBD2. The CDR3 covers 17 residues. Trimming at V came to 8 bases and at J to 3 bases, leaving 12 bases not matched to a gene. The germline gives CDR1 SNHLY, CDR2 FYNNEI. In DNA, the CDR3 is TGTGCCAGCTCCTCGGGGGTCCTAGCGGGGGACACCGGGGAGCTGTTTTTT. It codes for CASSSGVLAGDTGELFF.

This clone has more than one count but fewer than ten. The rearrangement uses TRBV20-1 and TRBJ2-3, with unresolved D. V was cut by 3 bases and J by 1 base, with 11 bases left in between. CDR1 DFQATT and CDR2 SNEGSKA come from the germline V gene (reference sequence). The CDR3 extends over 14 amino acids. CDR3 sequence (DNA): TGCAGTGCTAGTCCCGACTTGGGCACAGATACGCAGTATTTT. Residues: CSASPDLGTDTQYF.

The chain recombines TRBV9 with TRBJ1-2; D not certain. Germline V lookup: CDR1 SGDLS, CDR2 YYNGEE. The CDR3 totals 11 residues. Trimming took off 4 bases at V and 0 bases at J, with 1 base between the two ends. The CDR3 loop is CASSSNYGYTF. CDR3 sequence (DNA): TGTGCCAGCAGCTCTAACTATGGCTACACCTTC.